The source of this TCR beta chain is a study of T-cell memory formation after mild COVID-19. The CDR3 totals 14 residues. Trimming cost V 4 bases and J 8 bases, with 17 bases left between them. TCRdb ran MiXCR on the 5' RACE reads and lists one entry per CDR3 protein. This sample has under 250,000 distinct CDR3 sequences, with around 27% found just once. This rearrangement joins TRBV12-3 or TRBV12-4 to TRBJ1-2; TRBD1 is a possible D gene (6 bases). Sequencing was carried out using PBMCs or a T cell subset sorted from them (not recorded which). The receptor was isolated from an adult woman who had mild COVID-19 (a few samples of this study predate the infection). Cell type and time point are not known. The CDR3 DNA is TGTGCCAGCAGTTCCTCAGTGGGGGCAGAGGGCTACACCTTC. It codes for CASSSSVGAEGYTF.